A single TCR beta chain is shown here with its context. iRepertoire HTBI primers and Arm-PCR of CDR3 regions built TCR beta libraries. In TCRdb, the multiplex PCR reads were re-called with MiXCR into one record per CDR3 protein. The profile covers 400,000 to 500,000 distinct CDR3 sequences, with approximately 15% appearing a single time and approximately 17% taken by the ten largest. The entry originates in a study of regulatory T cells in long-lasting Graves disease. Germline V gene lookup returns CDR1 SGHAT and CDR2 FQNNGV. V gave up 5 bases and J gave up 12 bases; unmatched junction bases: 13. The CDR3 is 14 residues long. Documented time point: newly diagnosed GD, antithyroid drugs for less than 3 months. Isolated PBMC RNA provided the starting material for the TCR library. Per American Thyroid Association guidelines, Graves' disease was diagnosed. These same records also appear under a second study, on T cells in Graves' hyperthyroidism and ophthalmopathy. That work contributes: Blood shared most expanded thyroid clonotypes above 0.001.

The sequencing used peripheral blood mononuclear cells (PBMCs), collected at new diagnosis, from a patient treated with antithyroid drugs. The receptor's source is a woman between 50 and 59 years old with Graves disease. This chain uses TRBV11-2 with TRBJ1-2; TRBD1 agrees at 9 bases. CDR3: CASSRPGTGYPNTF. The DNA of the CDR3 is TGTGCCAGCAGCCGACCCGGGACAGGGTATCCGAACACCTTC.